Below are 3 T cell receptor beta chains sequenced from a single sample in a study of blood T cell repertoires in COVID-19. TCRdb keeps only in-frame clones here, not all; method: immunoSEQ multiplex PCR. The sample has under 200,000 clones, 80% to 85% seen once. Material for sequencing was peripheral blood. The receptor source for this set is a man younger than 35 with active or convalescent COVID-19.

The chain recombines TRBV7-2 with TRBJ2-7, with a possible D match to TRBD2 (6 bases). Trimming removed 1 base from V and 3 bases from J, with 13 bases in between. Germline V lookup: CDR1 SGHTA, CDR2 FQGNSA. CDR3 length: 15 residues. CDR3 nucleotides: TGTGCCAGCAGCTTAGGTGTTAGCGGCCACTACGAGCAGTACTTC. It yields the protein CASSLGVSGHYEQYF.

In its sample, this clone was seen a few times. The V gene is TRBV19, the J gene TRBJ1-5; TRBD1 might be the D (6 bases). This CDR3 contains 14 residues. V lost 7 bases, J lost 8 bases, and 18 bases lay in between. Germline V gene data show CDR1 as LNHDA and CDR2 as SQIVND (reference sequence). The CDR3: CASKAGAYGEPQHF. For the CDR3, the DNA is TGTGCCAGTAAGGCAGGGGCGTATGGGGAGCCCCAGCATTTT. The full variable domain, rest sourced from reference TRBV19 and TRBJ1-5, is DGGITQSPKYLFRKEGQNVTLSCEQNLNHDAMYWYRQDPGQGLRLIYYSQIVNDFQKGDIAEGYSVSREKKESFPLTVTSAQKNPTAFYLCASKAGAYGEPQHFGDGTRLSIL.

This chain connects TRBV12-5 to TRBJ1-1; D is perhaps TRBD1 (6 bases). The germline CDR1 and CDR2 sequences are LGHNT and FRNRAP. The CDR3 has 16 amino acids. The germline V and J ends were trimmed by 2 bases and 3 bases, with 16 bases remaining between them. CDR3 in amino acids: CASGLRRGHMDTEAFF. CDR3 in DNA: TGTGCTAGTGGTTTGCGACGGGGACATATGGACACTGAAGCTTTCTTT.